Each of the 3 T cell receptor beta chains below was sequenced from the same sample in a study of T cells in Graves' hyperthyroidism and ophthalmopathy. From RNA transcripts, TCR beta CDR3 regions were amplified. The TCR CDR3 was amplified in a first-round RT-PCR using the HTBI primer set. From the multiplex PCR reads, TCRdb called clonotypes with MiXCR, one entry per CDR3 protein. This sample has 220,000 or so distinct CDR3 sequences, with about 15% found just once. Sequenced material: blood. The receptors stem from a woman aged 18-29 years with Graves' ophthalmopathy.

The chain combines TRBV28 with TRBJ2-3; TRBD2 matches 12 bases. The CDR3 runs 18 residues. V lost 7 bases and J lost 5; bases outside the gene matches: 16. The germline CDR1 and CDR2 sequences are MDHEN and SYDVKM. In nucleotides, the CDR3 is TGTGCCAGCAACCCAACGGTGAGGACTAGCGGGACTGAAGATACGCAGTATTTT. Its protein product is CASNPTVRTSGTEDTQYF. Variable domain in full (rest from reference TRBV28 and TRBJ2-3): DVKVTQSSRYLVKRTGEKVFLECVQDMDHENMFWYRQDPGLGLRLIYFSYDVKMKEKGDIPEGYSVSREKKERFSLILESASTNQTSMYLCASNPTVRTSGTEDTQYFGPGTRLTVL.

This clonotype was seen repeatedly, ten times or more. DNA of the CDR3: TGTGCCAGCAGTTTGTACCTATCAGCGGGAGGTAGCGCGCAGTACTTC. As protein: CASSLYLSAGGSAQYF. This chain links TRBV28 with TRBJ2-7; 9 nucleotides align to TRBD2. Germline loops: CDR1 MDHEN, CDR2 SYDVKM. The CDR3 totals 16 residues. With V trimmed by 3 bases and J by 9 bases, 15 bases remained unmatched.

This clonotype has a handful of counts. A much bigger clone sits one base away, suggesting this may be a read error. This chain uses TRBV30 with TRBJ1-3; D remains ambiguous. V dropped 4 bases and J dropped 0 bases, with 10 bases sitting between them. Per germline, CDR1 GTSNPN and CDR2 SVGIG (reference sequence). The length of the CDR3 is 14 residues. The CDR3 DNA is TGTGCCTGGATTGGACGGGGCTCTGGAAACACCATATATTTT. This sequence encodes CAWIGRGSGNTIYF.